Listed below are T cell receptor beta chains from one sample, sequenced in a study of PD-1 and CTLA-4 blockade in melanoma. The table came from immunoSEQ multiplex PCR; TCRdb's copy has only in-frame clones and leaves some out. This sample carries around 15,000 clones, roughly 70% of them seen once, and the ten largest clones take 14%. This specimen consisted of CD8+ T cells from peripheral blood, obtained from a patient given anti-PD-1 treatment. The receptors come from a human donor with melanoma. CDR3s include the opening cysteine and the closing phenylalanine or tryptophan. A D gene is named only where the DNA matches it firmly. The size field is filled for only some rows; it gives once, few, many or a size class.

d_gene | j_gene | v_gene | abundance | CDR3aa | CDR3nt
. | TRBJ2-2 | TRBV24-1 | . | CATSGSGYGELFF | TGTGCCACCAGTGGTTCGGGCTACGGGGAGCTGTTTTTT
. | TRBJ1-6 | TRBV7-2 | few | CASSGEGIISPLHF | TGTGCCAGCAGCGGCGAAGGGATCATTTCACCCCTCCACTTT
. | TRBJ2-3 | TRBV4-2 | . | CASSQGLGSGPTTDTQYF | TGTGCCAGCAGCCAAGGTCTGGGGAGCGGGCCCACCACAGATACGCAGTATTTT
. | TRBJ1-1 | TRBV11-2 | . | CASSSEEKFRLGDTEAFF | TGTGCCAGCAGCTCGGAGGAAAAGTTTCGCCTAGGGGACACTGAAGCTTTCTTT
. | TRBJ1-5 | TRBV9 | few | CASSVDDVGQPQHF | TGTGCCAGCAGCGTAGATGACGTGGGTCAGCCCCAGCATTTT
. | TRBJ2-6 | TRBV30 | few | CAWSVEWGRAANVLTF | TGTGCCTGGAGTGTAGAATGGGGGCGTGCGGCCAACGTCCTGACTTTC
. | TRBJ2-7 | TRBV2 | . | CASSEGGEQYF | TGTGCCAGCAGTGAAGGGGGCGAGCAGTACTTC
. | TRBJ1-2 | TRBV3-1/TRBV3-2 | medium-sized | CASSQESQGLNYGYTF | TGTGCCAGCAGCCAAGAGTCCCAGGGCCTTAACTATGGCTACACCTTC
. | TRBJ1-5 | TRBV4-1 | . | CASSQPGQKNQPQHF | TGCGCCAGCAGCCAACCCGGACAGAAAAATCAGCCCCAGCATTTT
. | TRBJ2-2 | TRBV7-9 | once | CASSQTGGTLTGELFF | TGTGCCAGCAGCCAAACGGGCGGTACCCTCACCGGGGAGCTGTTTTTT
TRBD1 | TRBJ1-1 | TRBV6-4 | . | CASSARQGNTEAFF | TGTGCCAGCAGTGCCCGACAGGGGAACACTGAAGCTTTCTTT
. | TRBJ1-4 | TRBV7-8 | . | CASSLGGGIREKLFF | TGTGCCAGCAGCTTAGGCGGGGGGATACGTGAAAAACTGTTTTTT
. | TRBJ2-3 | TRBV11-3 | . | CASSPTATDTQYF | TGTGCCAGCAGCCCGACTGCTACAGATACGCAGTATTTT
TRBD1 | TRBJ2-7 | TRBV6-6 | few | CASNQGQGTYEQYF | TGTGCCAGCAACCAGGGACAGGGAACCTACGAGCAGTACTTC
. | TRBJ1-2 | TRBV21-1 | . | CASKITGTYYGYTF | TGTGCCAGCAAGATAACCGGGACCTACTATGGCTACACCTTC
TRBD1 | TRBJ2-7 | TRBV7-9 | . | CASSDGTGPYEQYF | TGTGCCAGCAGCGACGGGACAGGGCCCTACGAGCAGTACTTC
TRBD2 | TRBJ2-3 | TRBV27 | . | CASSLWGGTDTQYF | TGTGCCAGCAGTTTATGGGGGGGTACGGATACGCAGTATTTT
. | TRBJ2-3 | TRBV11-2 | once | CASRPSGASTDTQYF | TGTGCCAGCAGACCGAGCGGAGCTAGCACAGATACGCAGTATTTT
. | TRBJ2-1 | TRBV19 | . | CASSIGRSKAGEQFF | TGTGCCAGTAGTATAGGGAGATCCAAGGCCGGTGAGCAGTTCTTC
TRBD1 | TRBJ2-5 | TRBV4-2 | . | CASSQGRGPQETQYF | TGTGCCAGCAGCCAAGGCAGGGGGCCCCAAGAGACCCAGTACTTC
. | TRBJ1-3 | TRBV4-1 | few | CASSQDRGTTMGNTIYF | TGCGCCAGCAGCCAAGATAGGGGTACAACTATGGGAAACACCATATATTTT
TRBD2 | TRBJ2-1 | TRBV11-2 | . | CAVLASGINEQFF | TGTGCCGTTTTGGCTAGCGGGATCAATGAGCAGTTCTTC
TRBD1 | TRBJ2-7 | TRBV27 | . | CASSTDRGIMYEQYF | TGTGCCAGCAGTACAGACAGGGGAATCATGTACGAGCAGTACTTC
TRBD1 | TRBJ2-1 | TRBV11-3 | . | CASSSFGTDNEQFF | TGTGCCAGCAGCTCATTTGGGACAGACAATGAGCAGTTCTTC
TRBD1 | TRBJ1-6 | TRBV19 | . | CASGTTGGPKGLHF | TGTGCCAGCGGGACCACAGGGGGCCCAAAGGGCCTCCACTTT
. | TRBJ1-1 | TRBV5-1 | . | CASSLGDGRNTEAFF | TGCGCCAGCAGCTTGGGGGACGGCCGGAACACTGAAGCTTTCTTT
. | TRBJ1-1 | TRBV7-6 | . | CASSLPQGTANTEAFF | TGTGCCAGCAGCCTCCCACAGGGAACGGCGAACACTGAAGCTTTCTTT
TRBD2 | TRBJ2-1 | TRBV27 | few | CASRAWGEREHFNEQFF | TGTGCCAGCAGAGCCTGGGGCGAGCGGGAGCACTTCAATGAGCAGTTCTTC
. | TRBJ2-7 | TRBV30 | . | CAWRGDSSEQYF | TGTGCCTGGAGGGGAGACAGCTCCGAGCAGTACTTC
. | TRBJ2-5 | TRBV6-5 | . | CASSYGGGAGETQYF | TGTGCCAGCAGTTACGGAGGGGGGGCAGGAGAGACCCAGTACTTC
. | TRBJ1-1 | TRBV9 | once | CASSVVSVNTEAFF | TGTGCCAGCAGCGTAGTGTCGGTGAACACTGAAGCTTTCTTT
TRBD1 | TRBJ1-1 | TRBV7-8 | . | CASSPGQGGPEAFF | TGTGCCAGCAGCCCTGGACAGGGAGGGCCTGAAGCTTTCTTT
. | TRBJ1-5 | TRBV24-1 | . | CATSDWSGDQPQHF | TGTGCCACCAGTGATTGGAGTGGGGATCAGCCCCAGCATTTT
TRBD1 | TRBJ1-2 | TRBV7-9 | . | CASSPPGQGIYGYTF | TGTGCCAGCAGCCCCCCGGGACAGGGAATCTATGGCTACACCTTC
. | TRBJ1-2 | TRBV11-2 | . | CASSLDSKGAVGYTF | TGTGCCAGCAGCTTAGATAGCAAAGGGGCGGTTGGCTACACCTTC
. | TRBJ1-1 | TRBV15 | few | CATSRGKGGNTEAFF | TGTGCCACCAGCAGAGGAAAGGGAGGGAACACTGAAGCTTTCTTT
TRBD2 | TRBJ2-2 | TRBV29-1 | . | CSVERTSGRLGTGELFF | TGCAGCGTCGAACGGACTAGCGGGAGATTAGGCACCGGGGAGCTGTTTTTT
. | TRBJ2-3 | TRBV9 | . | CASSVGWGSSTDTQYF | TGTGCCAGCAGCGTTGGGTGGGGATCTAGCACAGATACGCAGTATTTT
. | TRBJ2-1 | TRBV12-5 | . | CASGLDSYNEQFF | TGTGCTAGTGGGTTGGACAGCTACAATGAGCAGTTCTTC
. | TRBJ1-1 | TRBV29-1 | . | CSTVGLNTEAFF | TGCAGCACTGTGGGATTGAACACTGAAGCTTTCTTT
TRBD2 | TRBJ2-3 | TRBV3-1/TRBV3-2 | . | CASSQEISRRGEIPDTQYF | TGTGCCAGCAGCCAAGAGATTTCCCGGCGGGGGGAGATACCAGATACGCAGTATTTT
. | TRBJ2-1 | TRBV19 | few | CASTLGRGDEQFF | TGTGCCAGTACTTTGGGCCGAGGCGATGAGCAGTTCTTC
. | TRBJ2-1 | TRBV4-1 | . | CASSQDLARGINEQFF | TGCGCCAGCAGCCAAGATCTAGCGAGGGGTATAAATGAGCAGTTCTTC
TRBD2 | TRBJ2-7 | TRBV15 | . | CATSRGRDYRHEQYF | TGTGCCACCAGCAGAGGCCGGGACTATCGTCACGAGCAGTACTTC
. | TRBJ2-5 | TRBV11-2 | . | CASSTSGETQYF | TGTGCCAGCAGCACGTCAGGGGAGACCCAGTACTTC
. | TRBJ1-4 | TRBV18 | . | CASSRKETNEKLFF | TGTGCCAGCTCACGGAAAGAGACTAATGAAAAACTGTTTTTT
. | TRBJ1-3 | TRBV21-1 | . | CASICEGTSGNTIYF | TGTGCCAGCATTTGTGAGGGAACCTCTGGAAACACCATATATTTT
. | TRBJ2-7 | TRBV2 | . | CASSDPLRGAYEQYF | TGTGCCAGCAGTGACCCCCTTAGGGGGGCCTACGAGCAGTACTTC
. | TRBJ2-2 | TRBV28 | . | CASSLPGAGNTGELFF | TGTGCCAGCAGTTTGCCAGGGGCAGGGAACACCGGGGAGCTGTTTTTT
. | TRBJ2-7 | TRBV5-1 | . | CASSFDIRYEQYF | TGCGCCAGCAGCTTTGACATAAGATACGAGCAGTACTTC
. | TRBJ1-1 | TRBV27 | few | CASSFSRGTTEAFF | TGTGCCAGCAGTTTTAGTCGGGGCACCACTGAAGCTTTCTTT
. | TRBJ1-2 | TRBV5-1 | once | CASSWDTSYGYTF | TGCGCCAGCAGCTGGGACACCTCCTATGGCTACACCTTC
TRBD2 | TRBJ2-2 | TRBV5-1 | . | CASSSGLAGNTGELFF | TGCGCCAGCAGCTCCGGACTAGCGGGGAACACCGGGGAGCTGTTTTTT
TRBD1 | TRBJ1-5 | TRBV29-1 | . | CSVGQGGSSNQPQHF | TGCAGCGTCGGACAGGGGGGATCCAGCAATCAGCCCCAGCATTTT